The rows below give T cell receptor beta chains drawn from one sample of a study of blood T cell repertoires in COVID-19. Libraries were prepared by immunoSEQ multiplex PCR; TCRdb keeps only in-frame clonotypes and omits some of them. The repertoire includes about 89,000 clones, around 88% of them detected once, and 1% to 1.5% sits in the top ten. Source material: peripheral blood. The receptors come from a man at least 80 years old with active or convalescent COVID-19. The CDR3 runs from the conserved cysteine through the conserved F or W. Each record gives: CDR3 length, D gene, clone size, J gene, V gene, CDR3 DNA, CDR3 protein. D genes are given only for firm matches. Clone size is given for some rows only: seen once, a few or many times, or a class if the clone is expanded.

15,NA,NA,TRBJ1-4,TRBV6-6,TGTGCCAGCGCACCCGTCGGGGGACCCAATGAAAAACTGTTTTTT,CASAPVGGPNEKLFF
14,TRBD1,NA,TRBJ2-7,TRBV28,TGTGCCAGCAGTGAGGGACAGGGGGCGCGGGAGCAGTACTTC,CASSEGQGAREQYF
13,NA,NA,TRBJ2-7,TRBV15,TGTGCCACCAGCATGCAGGGTTCCTACGAGCAGTACTTC,CATSMQGSYEQYF
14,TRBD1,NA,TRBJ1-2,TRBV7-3,TGTGCCAGCAGCTTGGGACAGGGAGGCTATGGCTACACCTTC,CASSLGQGGYGYTF
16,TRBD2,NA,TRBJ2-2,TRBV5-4,TGTGCCAGCAGCTTAGGCGGGAGGGCCGACACCGGGGAGCTGTTTTTT,CASSLGGRADTGELFF
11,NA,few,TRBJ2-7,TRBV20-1,TGCAGTGCTCTAACAGGGCCCGAGCAGTACTTC,CSALTGPEQYF
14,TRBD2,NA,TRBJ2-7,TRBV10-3,TGTGCCATCCGGGGGGGGGCGCGGGCCTACGAGCAGTACTTC,CAIRGGARAYEQYF
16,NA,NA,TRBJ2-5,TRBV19,TGTGCCAGTAGTCGGACTAGTCAAGGGACACAAGAGACCCAGTACTTC,CASSRTSQGTQETQYF
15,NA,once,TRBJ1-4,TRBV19,TGTGCCAGTAGTATTCGGCAGGCCGTTAATGAAAAACTGTTTTTT,CASSIRQAVNEKLFF
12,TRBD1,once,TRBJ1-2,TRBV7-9,TGTGCCAGCAGCAATTCAGGGGGGAGCTACACCTTC,CASSNSGGSYTF
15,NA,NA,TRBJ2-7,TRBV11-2,TGTGCCAGCAGCCCTTCGTTTCTCGGAGTTTATGAGCAGTACTTC,CASSPSFLGVYEQYF
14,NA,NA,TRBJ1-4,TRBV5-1,TGCGCCAGCAGCTTAGAGACCCCTAGGGAAAAACTGTTTTTT,CASSLETPREKLFF
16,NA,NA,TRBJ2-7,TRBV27,TGTGCCAGCAGTGACTCTGGTCGAACTTTTTCCTACGAGCAGTACTTC,CASSDSGRTFSYEQYF
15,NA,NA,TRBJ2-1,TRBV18,TGTGCCAGCTCACCACCGATGCCCAGGGCAAATGAGCAGTTCTTC,CASSPPMPRANEQFF
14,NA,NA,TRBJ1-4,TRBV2,TGTGCCAGCAGTGAGACAGCAACTAATGAAAAACTGTTTTTT,CASSETATNEKLFF
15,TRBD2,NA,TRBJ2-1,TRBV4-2,TGTGCCAGCAGATTCTCGGGAGGACGCAACAATGAGCAGTTCTTC,CASRFSGGRNNEQFF
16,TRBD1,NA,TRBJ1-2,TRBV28,TGTGCCAGCAGTTCAAGTATTTCGACAGGGAACTATGGCTACACCTTC,CASSSSISTGNYGYTF
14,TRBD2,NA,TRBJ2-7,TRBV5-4,TGTGCCAGCAGCTTGGACGGGAGGGCCAGGGAGCAGTACTTC,CASSLDGRAREQYF
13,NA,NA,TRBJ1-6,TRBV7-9,TGTGCCAGCAGCCGCCTAAGTAATTCACCCCTCCACTTT,CASSRLSNSPLHF
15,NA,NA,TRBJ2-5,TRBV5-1,TGCGCCAGCAGCTTGGGACAGTCCAAGCAAGAGACCCAGTACTTC,CASSLGQSKQETQYF
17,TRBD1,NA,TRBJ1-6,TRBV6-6,TGTGCCAGCAGTCCGGACCGGGACAGGGCCTATAATTCACCCCTCCACTTT,CASSPDRDRAYNSPLHF
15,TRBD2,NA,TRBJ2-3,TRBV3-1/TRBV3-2,TGTGCCAGCAGCCAGGCACTAGCGGGAGAGGTTACGCAGTATTTT,CASSQALAGEVTQYF
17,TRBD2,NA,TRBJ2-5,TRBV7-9,TGTGCCAGCAGCCGCCGGCCGGGACTAGCGGGAGAGGAGACCCAGTACTTC,CASSRRPGLAGEETQYF
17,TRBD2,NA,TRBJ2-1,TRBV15,TGTGCCACCAGCAGAGAGTCACTAGCGGGACCTTACAATGAGCAGTTCTTC,CATSRESLAGPYNEQFF
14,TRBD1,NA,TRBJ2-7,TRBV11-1,TGTGCCAGCAGCCCTACGCTACAGGGGCACGAGCAGTACTTC,CASSPTLQGHEQYF
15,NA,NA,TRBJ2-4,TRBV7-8,TGTGCCAGCAGCGGCAGGGCGGGGAGCAAAAACATTCAGTACTTC,CASSGRAGSKNIQYF
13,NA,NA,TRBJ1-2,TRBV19,TGTGCCAGTAGTATCGGGGGTAACTATGGCTACACCTTC,CASSIGGNYGYTF
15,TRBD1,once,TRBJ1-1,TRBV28,TGTGCCAGCAGTTTTAACAGGGGAGGGAACACTGAAGCTTTCTTT,CASSFNRGGNTEAFF
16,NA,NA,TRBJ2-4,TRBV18,TGTGCCAGCTCACCAGTAAGCACCAATGGGCGCAACATTCAGTACTTC,CASSPVSTNGRNIQYF
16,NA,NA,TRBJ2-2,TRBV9,TGTGCCAGCAGCGCCAATCTAGTAGGTTTGACCGGGGAGCTGTTTTTT,CASSANLVGLTGELFF
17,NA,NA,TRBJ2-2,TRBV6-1,TGTGCCAGCAGTGACAATTGGTTCGGCAGGGCGGACGGGGAGCTGTTTTTT,CASSDNWFGRADGELFF
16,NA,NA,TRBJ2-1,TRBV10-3,TGTGCCATCAGTGAGGGGTCCGGCGGGGTCTACAATGAGCAGTTCTTC,CAISEGSGGVYNEQFF
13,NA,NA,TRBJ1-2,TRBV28,TGTGCCAGCAGTTTGGAAAGGGGTTATGGCTACACCTTC,CASSLERGYGYTF
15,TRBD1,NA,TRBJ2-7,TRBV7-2,TGTGCCAGCAGCGCCGGACAGGGGGCCTCCTACGAGCAGTACTTC,CASSAGQGASYEQYF
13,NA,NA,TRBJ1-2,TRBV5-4,TGTGCCAGCAGCCGAGGACAGAGTAATGGCTACACCTTC,CASSRGQSNGYTF
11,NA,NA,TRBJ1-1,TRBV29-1,TGCAGCGCCCGAGGGCAGCATGAAGCTTTCTTT,CSARGQHEAFF
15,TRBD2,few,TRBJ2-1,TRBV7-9,TGTGCCAGCAGCCTAAAGGGCGGGGGCTACAATGAGCAGTTCTTC,CASSLKGGGYNEQFF
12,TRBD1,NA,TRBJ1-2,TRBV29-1,TGCAGCGTCGCCCAACAGGGGTATGGCTACACCTTC,CSVAQQGYGYTF
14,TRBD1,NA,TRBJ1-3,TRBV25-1,TGTGCCACCTCGGACAGGGTCTCTGGAAACACCATATATTTT,CATSDRVSGNTIYF
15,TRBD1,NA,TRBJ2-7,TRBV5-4,TGTGCCAGCAGCACCCGGACAGGGGCAGGATACGAGCAGTACTTC,CASSTRTGAGYEQYF
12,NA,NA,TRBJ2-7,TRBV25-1,TGTGCCAGCAGTCTTGGGGAGAACGAGCAGTACTTC,CASSLGENEQYF
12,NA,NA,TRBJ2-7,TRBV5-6,TGTGCCAGCAGCTTGGGGCTAGACGAGCAGTACTTC,CASSLGLDEQYF
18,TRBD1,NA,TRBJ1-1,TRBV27,TGTGCCAGCAGTCCGAGCCGGACAGGGGTCGGGATGAACACTGAAGCTTTCTTT,CASSPSRTGVGMNTEAFF
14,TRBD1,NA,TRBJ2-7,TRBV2,TGTGCCAGCAGTCCGGGACAGGGTCCCTACGAGCAGTACTTC,CASSPGQGPYEQYF
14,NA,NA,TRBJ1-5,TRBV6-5,TGTGCCAGCCAGCGAGTTCATGGCAATCAGCCCCAGCATTTT,CASQRVHGNQPQHF
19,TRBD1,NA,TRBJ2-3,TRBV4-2,TGTGCCAGCAGCCAGATCCCGGGACAGGGAGGGCACTCCACAGATACGCAGTATTTT,CASSQIPGQGGHSTDTQYF
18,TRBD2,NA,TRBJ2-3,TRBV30,TGTGCCTGGAGCCTCAGCGGGAGGGCCAATATACCCACAGATACGCAGTATTTT,CAWSLSGRANIPTDTQYF
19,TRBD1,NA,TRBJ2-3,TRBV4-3,TGCGCCAGCAGCCAAGATGCCCGAGCGGGGGACAGGGGTCTAGATACGCAGTATTTT,CASSQDARAGDRGLDTQYF
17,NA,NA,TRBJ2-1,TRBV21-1,TGTGCCAGCAGCAAAGGGGTAGCGGGGGTTCCCGACAATGAGCAGTTCTTC,CASSKGVAGVPDNEQFF
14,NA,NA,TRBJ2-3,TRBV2,TGTGCCAGCATCCCGTGGGCTAGCACAGATACGCAGTATTTT,CASIPWASTDTQYF
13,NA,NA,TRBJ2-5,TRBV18,TGTGCCAGCTCACCTGCGGGGGCCGGGACCCAGTACTTC,CASSPAGAGTQYF
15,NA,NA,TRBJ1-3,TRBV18,TGTGCCAGCTCAGGACAGCCCCTCTCTGGAAACACCATATATTTT,CASSGQPLSGNTIYF
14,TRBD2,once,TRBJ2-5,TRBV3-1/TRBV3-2,TGTGCCAGCAGCCGGACTAGCGGGGGAGAGACCCAGTACTTC,CASSRTSGGETQYF
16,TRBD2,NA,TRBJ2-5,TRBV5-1,TGCGCCAGCAGCTTTGGGCTAGCGGGAAATCAAGAGACCCAGTACTTC,CASSFGLAGNQETQYF
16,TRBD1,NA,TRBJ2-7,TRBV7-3,TGTGCCAGCAGCCGTTTCCCCGGGACAGGGGGAGGTGAGCAGTACTTC,CASSRFPGTGGGEQYF
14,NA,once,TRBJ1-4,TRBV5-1,TGCGCCAGCAAACTAGGGACTACTAATGAAAAACTGTTTTTT,CASKLGTTNEKLFF
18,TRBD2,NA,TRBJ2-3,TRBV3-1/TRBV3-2,TGTGCCAGCAGCCCTACCTTCGGGACTAGCGGGAGGATGGATACGCAGTATTTT,CASSPTFGTSGRMDTQYF
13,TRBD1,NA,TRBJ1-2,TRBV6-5,TGTGCCAGCAGTTCGGCAGGGGGATATGGCTACACCTTC,CASSSAGGYGYTF
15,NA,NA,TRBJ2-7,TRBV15,TGTGCCACCAGCAGAGGAAAATCGGGAGCCTACGAGCAGTACTTC,CATSRGKSGAYEQYF
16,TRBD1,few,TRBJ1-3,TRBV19,TGTGCCAGTAGTATCAACTTCAGGGGGCCTGGAAACACCATATATTTT,CASSINFRGPGNTIYF